A selection of T cell receptor beta chains follows, all from one sample in a study of blood T cells in healthy people across ages. MiXCR, run by TCRdb on the 5' RACE reads, gives a single entry per CDR3 protein. Of roughly 2 million distinct CDR3 sequences in the sample, about 50% are singletons; the top ten hold over 2%. The specimen sequenced was blood. These receptors were taken from a woman aged 40 to 55 in good health. CDR3s include the opening cysteine and the closing phenylalanine or tryptophan. The D gene is left open where the match is weak. Expanded clones get a size class; other rows say once, few or many, or leave the size out.

d_gene	v_gene	abundance	len	j_gene	CDR3aa	CDR3nt
TRBD1	TRBV4-1	-	17	TRBJ2-1	CASSQHQGGGDEETQFF	TGCGCCAGCAGCCAACACCAAGGGGGCGGAGATGAAGAGACCCAGTTCTTC
TRBD2	TRBV5-1	-	14	TRBJ2-3	CASSPSGREDTQYF	TGCGCCAGCAGCCCTAGCGGGAGGGAAGATACGCAGTATTTT
-	TRBV4-3	-	13	TRBJ1-2	CASSHDGRSGYTF	TGCGCCAGCAGCCATGATGGAAGGTCTGGCTACACCTTC
-	TRBV12-3/TRBV12-4	-	15	TRBJ2-1	CASSLTGKGDNEQFF	TGTGCCAGCAGTTTAACTGGGAAGGGTGACAATGAGCAGTTCTTC
-	TRBV4-2	-	19	TRBJ2-1	CASSQLGPGGGRRTHEQFF	TGTGCCAGCAGCCAACTGGGCCCCGGCGGGGGCCGTAGAACCCATGAGCAGTTCTTC
-	TRBV19	-	12	TRBJ1-2	CASSMGADGYTF	TGTGCCAGTAGTATGGGGGCTGATGGCTACACCTTC
-	TRBV4-1	-	15	TRBJ1-1	CASSQGPRMNTEAFF	TGCGCCAGCAGCCAAGGGCCGCGAATGAACACTGAAGCTTTCTTT
-	TRBV7-9	once	16	TRBJ2-1	CASSTQDSSGYNEQFF	TGTGCCAGCAGCACCCAGGACAGTTCAGGATACAATGAGCAGTTCTTC
-	TRBV20-1	few	12	TRBJ1-1	CSARAANTEAFF	TGCAGTGCTAGGGCGGCGAACACTGAAGCTTTCTTT
-	TRBV4-3	-	14	TRBJ1-2	CASSPRDLGYGYIF	TGCGCCAGCAGCCCTCGGGACTTAGGCTATGGCTACATCTTC
-	TRBV15	-	12	TRBJ1-5	CATSRDGKPQHF	TGTGCCACCAGCAGAGATGGTAAGCCCCAGCATTTT
-	TRBV14	-	12	TRBJ2-7	CASSQTLGNQYF	TGTGCCAGCAGCCAGACCCTAGGGAATCAGTACTTC
-	TRBV5-6	-	12	TRBJ1-2	CASTRSWAGYTF	TGTGCCAGCACCCGGAGCTGGGCTGGCTACACCTTC
TRBD2	TRBV6-2/TRBV6-3	few	17	TRBJ2-2	CASSYGLAGANTGELFF	TGTGCCAGCAGTTACGGTCTAGCGGGGGCGAACACCGGGGAGCTGTTTTTT
TRBD2	TRBV7-2	-	16	TRBJ2-1	CASSSLAGGGRDEQFF	TGTGCCAGCAGCTCATTAGCGGGAGGGGGTCGGGATGAGCAGTTCTTC
TRBD1	TRBV20-1	few	15	TRBJ2-1	CSARVDRGVRNEQFF	TGCAGTGCTAGGGTTGACAGGGGGGTACGCAATGAGCAGTTCTTC
-	TRBV20-1	-	15	TRBJ2-4	CSARIRQEIENIQYF	TGCAGTGCTAGAATCCGACAGGAGATCGAAAACATTCAGTACTTC
-	TRBV12-3/TRBV12-4	-	13	TRBJ2-1	CASSLNGFYEQFF	TGTGCCAGCAGTTTAAATGGGTTCTATGAGCAGTTCTTC
-	TRBV9	-	14	TRBJ2-2	CASSRRENTGELFF	TGTGCCAGCAGCCGCAGGGAGAACACCGGGGAGCTGTTTTTT
TRBD1	TRBV20-1	few	14	TRBJ2-4	CSARPQGAKNIQYF	TGCAGTGCTAGGCCACAGGGGGCCAAAAACATTCAGTACTTC
TRBD2	TRBV2	-	15	TRBJ2-7	CASSETSGGSYKQYF	TGTGCCAGCAGTGAGACTAGCGGGGGATCCTACAAGCAGTACTTC
TRBD1	TRBV9	-	18	TRBJ1-2	CASSVAPILGQGAFGYTF	TGTGCCAGCAGCGTAGCCCCAATTTTGGGACAGGGGGCCTTTGGCTACACCTTC
TRBD2	TRBV15	-	14	TRBJ2-5	CATSTPGLAETQYF	TGTGCCACCAGCACCCCCGGACTAGCGGAGACCCAGTACTTC
TRBD2	TRBV14	-	19	TRBJ2-5	CASSQKGGQGSGLLREQYF	TGTGCCAGCAGCCAAAAGGGAGGGCAGGGATCCGGCCTACTACGGGAGCAGTACTTC
TRBD1	TRBV12-3/TRBV12-4	-	15	TRBJ1-5	CASSPTRQGNQPQHF	TGTGCCAGCAGTCCTACCCGACAGGGGAATCAGCCCCAGCATTTT
TRBD1	TRBV7-9	-	13	TRBJ1-1	CASPGAGGSEAFF	TGTGCCAGTCCCGGGGCAGGGGGCTCTGAAGCTTTCTTT
TRBD1	TRBV4-1	-	14	TRBJ1-2	CASSQPTGYDGYTF	TGCGCCAGCAGCCAACCGACAGGGTATGATGGCTACACCTTC
-	TRBV9	few	16	TRBJ2-5	CASSVGSGALFETQYF	TGTGCCAGCAGCGTAGGGTCAGGGGCCCTATTTGAGACCCAGTACTTC
TRBD1	TRBV7-2	-	14	TRBJ2-3	CASSLEGGWDTQYF	TGTGCCAGCAGCTTAGAAGGGGGCTGGGATACGCAGTATTTT
TRBD2	TRBV7-2	-	15	TRBJ2-3	CASGGTGGRTDTQYF	TGTGCCAGCGGCGGCACGGGGGGTCGCACAGATACGCAGTATTTT
TRBD1	TRBV19	once	14	TRBJ1-5	CASTDRDRNQPQHF	TGTGCCAGTACCGATCGGGACAGGAATCAGCCCCAGCATTTT
TRBD1	TRBV4-1	-	16	TRBJ2-7	CASSQSPGTGKYEQYF	TGCGCCAGCAGCCAATCCCCCGGGACAGGGAAATACGAGCAGTACTTC
-	TRBV5-6	-	16	TRBJ2-7	CASSRPKETGSYEQYF	TGTGCCAGCAGCAGACCTAAGGAAACCGGATCCTACGAGCAGTACTTC
-	TRBV2	few	13	TRBJ2-1	CATKIGLHNEQFF	TGTGCCACCAAAATTGGACTACACAATGAGCAGTTCTTC
-	TRBV6-5	-	14	TRBJ2-1	CASSYSVRYNEQFF	TGTGCCAGCAGTTACTCAGTCCGCTACAATGAGCAGTTCTTC
TRBD1	TRBV3-1	-	16	TRBJ2-5	CASSQEGEGAEETQYF	TGTGCCAGCAGCCAAGAAGGTGAGGGGGCAGAAGAGACCCAGTACTTC
-	TRBV6-5	-	14	TRBJ2-4	CASGTPGTKNIQYF	TGTGCCAGCGGTACTCCCGGGACCAAAAACATTCAGTACTTC
TRBD2	TRBV7-2	few	17	TRBJ2-1	CASSMSGTSGAYNEQFF	TGTGCCAGCAGCATGTCCGGGACTAGCGGGGCATACAATGAGCAGTTCTTC
-	TRBV24-1	-	15	TRBJ1-4	CATSAPGGQGEKLFF	TGTGCCACCAGTGCCCCGGGTGGGCAAGGCGAAAAACTGTTTTTT
-	TRBV27	few	14	TRBJ2-7	CASSPPGFGGEQYF	TGTGCCAGCAGTCCGCCGGGGTTCGGGGGCGAGCAGTACTTC
TRBD1	TRBV10-2	-	14	TRBJ2-7	CASSESNRGYEQYF	TGCGCCAGCAGTGAGTCGAACAGGGGCTACGAGCAGTACTTC
-	TRBV6-2/TRBV6-3	-	17	TRBJ1-2	CASSFRKRADINYGYTF	TGTGCCAGCAGTTTTCGGAAGCGGGCAGACATTAACTATGGCTACACCTTC
-	TRBV12-3/TRBV12-4	-	14	TRBJ1-5	CASGQDHSNQPQHF	TGTGCCAGCGGGCAGGACCATAGCAATCAGCCCCAGCATTTT
-	TRBV6-2/TRBV6-3	-	17	TRBJ2-1	CASSIRTGVRGVMEQFF	TGTGCCAGCAGTATCAGAACAGGGGTTCGGGGGGTAATGGAGCAGTTCTTC
TRBD2	TRBV27	few	17	TRBJ2-5	CASSPPGSLAGIETQYF	TGTGCCAGCAGTCCGCCCGGGTCGCTAGCGGGGATAGAGACCCAGTACTTC
-	TRBV6-6	few	11	TRBJ2-1	CASSTSREQFF	TGTGCCAGCAGTACTTCCCGTGAGCAGTTCTTC
TRBD1	TRBV20-1	-	19	TRBJ1-1	CSARDSGDRGRKLNTEAFF	TGCAGTGCTAGAGATTCTGGGGACAGGGGGCGTAAATTGAACACTGAAGCTTTCTTT
TRBD1	TRBV7-2	-	16	TRBJ1-2	CASSSGQGTSYYGDTF	TGTGCCAGCAGTTCTGGACAGGGGACTTCATACTATGGCGACACCTTC
-	TRBV4-2	many	15	TRBJ2-7	CASSQEHGGAYEQYF	TGTGCCAGCAGCCAAGAACACGGCGGAGCCTACGAGCAGTACTTC
-	TRBV3-1	-	14	TRBJ1-2	CASSQDRFTYGYTF	TGTGCCAGCAGCCAAGATCGATTTACCTATGGCTACACCTTC